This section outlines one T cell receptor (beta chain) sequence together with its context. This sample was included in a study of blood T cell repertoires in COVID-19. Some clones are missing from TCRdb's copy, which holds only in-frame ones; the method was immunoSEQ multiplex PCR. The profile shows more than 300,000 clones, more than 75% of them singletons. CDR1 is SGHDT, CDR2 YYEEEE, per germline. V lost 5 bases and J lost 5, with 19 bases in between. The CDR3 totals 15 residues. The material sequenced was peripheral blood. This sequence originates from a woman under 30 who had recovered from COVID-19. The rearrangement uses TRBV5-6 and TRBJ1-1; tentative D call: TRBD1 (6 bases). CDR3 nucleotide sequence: TGTGCCAGCAGTCCGCAAACGGGGGGACAAACTGAAGCTTTCTTT. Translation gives CASSPQTGGQTEAFF.